This T cell receptor beta chain emerged from a study of control samples from healthy donors and cancer patients. Trimming removed 3 bases from V and 0 bases from J, with 11 bases in between. In germline, CDR1 is LGHNT, CDR2 FRNRAP. The CDR3 spans 15 residues. Measured with immunoSEQ multiplex PCR; TCRdb has only the in-frame clones, and not every one. The sample contains about 100,000 clones, 93% of which appear only once. The material sequenced was blood. This TCR came from a man aged 18 to 29 in good health. This chain joins TRBV12-5 and TRBJ1-1; D is unclear. CDR3 in DNA: TGTGCTAGTGGTTTTGTACGGGAAGTGAACACTGAAGCTTTCTTT. Protein product: CASGFVREVNTEAFF.